This T cell receptor beta chain was obtained from a study of blood T cell repertoires in COVID-19. On the study more broadly: T cells, B-cell-depleted T cells, or PBMCs supplied cDNA or gDNA.

Authors' data handling: From reference gene primer amplification, estimates of nucleated cell counts were derived. Measured with immunoSEQ multiplex PCR; TCRdb has only the in-frame clones, and not every one. Clone size and the V and J calls come from that table; the DNA yielded D and trimming. The sample holds approximately 310,000 clones, roughly 86% seen once. CDR1 and CDR2 from the germline V gene are LNHDA and SQIVND (reference sequence). The CDR3 runs 11 residues. Trimming removed 6 bases from V and 5 bases from J, with 7 bases in between. The clonotype comes from a woman between 50 and 59 years old who had recovered from COVID-19. J is TRBJ2-5 and V is TRBV19, with D uncertain. The sequencing sample was made of peripheral blood. Here the CDR3 reads CASRIGETQYF. DNA for the CDR3: TGTGCCAGTAGAATCGGTGAGACCCAGTACTTC.